These 28 T cell receptor beta chains originate from one sample sequenced in a study of T cell responses to AZD1222 COVID-19 vaccine. The method was immunoSEQ multiplex PCR; TCRdb's version includes in-frame clones alone and lacks a portion of them. The sample has about 130,000 clones, roughly 88% seen once. The sample consisted of peripheral blood, taken 28 days after the second AZD1222 dose. The receptors originated from an adult who received the AZD1222 COVID-19 vaccine.

This clone was counted a few times. The chain uses TRBV6-5 and TRBJ1-1, with no clear D. Trimming cost V 2 bases and J 1 base, with 5 bases left between them. Per germline, CDR1 MNHEY and CDR2 SVGAGI. This CDR3 region has 13 residues. The CDR3 is CASSYDGNTEAFF. CDR3 in DNA: TGTGCCAGCAGTTACGACGGGAACACTGAAGCTTTCTTT.

This sequence joins TRBV6-4 and TRBJ2-2; weak D call: TRBD1 (6 bases). CDR1 and CDR2 from the germline V gene are MRHNA and SNTAGT. V was clipped by 6 bases and J by 4 bases, with 12 bases between them. CDR3 length: 14 amino acids. The CDR3 DNA follows: TGTGCCAGCAGCTCAACAGGGATCACCGGGGAGCTGTTTTTT. It is translated as CASSSTGITGELFF.

The chain employs TRBV3-1 (or the pseudogene TRBV3-2) and TRBJ1-1; possible D gene TRBD1, 5 bases. Germline lookup yields CDR1 LGHDT and CDR2 YNNKEL (reference sequence). V dropped 0 bases and J dropped 4 bases, with 6 bases sitting between them. This CDR3 has 13 amino acids. In nucleotides, the CDR3 is TGTGCCAGCAGCCAAGAAGGGGTCACTGAAGCTTTCTTT. It codes for CASSQEGVTEAFF.

As concerns this clone: This sample also contains other DNA sequences that code for the same CDR3. The rearrangement joins TRBV19 to TRBJ1-5, with a possible D match to TRBD1 (5 bases). The CDR3 sequence is 13 residues long. With 5 bases removed from V and 4 bases from J, the gap between germline ends came to 9 bases. CDR1 and CDR2 (germline): LNHDA, SQIVND (reference sequence). The CDR3 is CASSWGPNQPQHF. DNA of the CDR3: TGTGCCAGTAGTTGGGGACCGAATCAGCCCCAGCATTTT.

J is TRBJ2-5 and V is TRBV5-6, with D possibly being TRBD2 (5 bases). The CDR3 is made up of 12 amino acids. Germline lookup yields CDR1 SGHDT and CDR2 YYEEEE. V was cut by 7 bases and J by 6 bases, with 13 bases left in between. The CDR3 DNA follows: TGTGCCAGCGGCCGTGGGAGACAGACCCAGTACTTC. Translation gives CASGRGRQTQYF.

The chain joins TRBV6-5 to TRBJ2-2; D may match TRBD1 or TRBD2 (6 bases each). V was shortened by 2 bases and J by 9 bases, with 10 bases between the two germline ends. Germline-derived CDR1 and CDR2 are MNHEY and SVGAGI. This CDR3 has 13 amino acids. CDR3 protein: CASSYGGGRELFF. The DNA for the CDR3 is TGTGCCAGCAGTTACGGGGGCGGGAGGGAGCTGTTTTTT.

This clone was observed a single time. The chain carries TRBV7-2 and TRBJ1-3; the D is unclear. The CDR3 has 14 residues. V lost 2 bases to trimming and J lost 1 base, with 6 bases between them. Germline CDR1 is SGHTA and CDR2 is FQGNSA. The CDR3 reads CASSLQSSGNTIYF. The DNA of the CDR3 is TGTGCCAGCAGCTTACAGTCGTCTGGAAACACCATATATTTT. The full variable domain, completed using reference TRBV7-2 and TRBJ1-3, is GAGVSQSPSNKVTEKGKDVELRCDPISGHTALYWYRQSLGQGLEFLIYFQGNSAPDKSGLPSDRFSAERTGGSVSTLTIQRTQQEDSAVYLCASSLQSSGNTIYFGEGSWLTVV.

V usage is TRBV5-8 and J usage is TRBJ1-1; 11 bases line up with TRBD1. V dropped 4 bases and J dropped 11; count of bases not matched to a gene: 10. This CDR3 is 14 amino acids long. CDR1 and CDR2 (germline): SGHTS, YDEGEE. CDR3 nucleotide sequence: TGTGCCAGCAGCCCCCGTCCCGGGACAGGGGGGGCTTTCTTT. It encodes CASSPRPGTGGAFF.

The chain couples TRBV6-5 to TRBJ2-3, with 7 positions matching TRBD1. This CDR3 comprises 15 residues. V trimming: 6 bases; J trimming: 1 base; junction bases outside the gene matches: 7. The germline V gene encodes CDR1 MNHEY and CDR2 SVGAGI. The CDR3 loop is CASSGNTGGTDTQYF. The CDR3 DNA follows: TGTGCCAGCAGCGGTAATACAGGGGGCACAGATACGCAGTATTTT.

The chain combines TRBV6-4 with TRBJ1-1; 11 positions agree with TRBD1. The CDR3 consists of 18 residues. Trimming cost V 5 bases and J 1 base; bases outside gene matches: 12. CDR1 MRHNA and CDR2 SNTAGT come from the germline V gene. The CDR3 DNA sequence: TGTGCCAGCAGTTTTCGACCCCCGGGACAGGGGGAGAACACTGAAGCTTTCTTT. As protein: CASSFRPPGQGENTEAFF.

This clone has only a few counts. The genes are TRBV5-4 and TRBJ2-7, with a tentative D call TRBD1 (6 bases). V was clipped by 2 bases and J by 3 bases, with 9 bases between them. CDR3 length: 13 amino acids. CDR1 is SGHNT and CDR2 is YYREEE in the germline V gene (reference sequence). The CDR3 region is CASSLQGSYEQYF. The CDR3 coding sequence is TGTGCCAGCAGCTTACAGGGCAGCTACGAGCAGTACTTC.

This chain joins TRBV29-1 and TRBJ1-1; no clear D gene. Germline V gives CDR1 SQVTM, CDR2 ANQGSEA. V was clipped by 7 bases and J by 1 base, with 19 bases between them. This CDR3 has 15 amino acids. The CDR3 region has the DNA TGCAGCGACCCAGGTGGGCCCAACAAGAACACTGAAGCTTTCTTT. Translated, it gives CSDPGGPNKNTEAFF. The variable domain in full, with the rest retrieved from reference TRBV29-1 and TRBJ1-1, is SAVISQKPSRDICQRGTSLTIQCQVDSQVTMMFWYRQQPGQSLTLIATANQGSEATYESGFVIDKFPISRPNLTFSTLTVSNMSPEDSSIYLCSDPGGPNKNTEAFFGQGTRLTVV.

The chain joins TRBV6-5 to TRBJ1-4; possibly TRBD1 for D (6 bases). In germline, CDR1 is MNHEY, CDR2 SVGAGI. Trimming pared 1 base from V and 1 base from J, leaving 10 bases between. CDR3 length: 16 residues. The CDR3 bases are TGTGCCAGCAGTTACTGGGGGGCGGGAACTAATGAAAAACTGTTTTTT. It is translated as CASSYWGAGTNEKLFF.

The V call is TRBV5-1, the J call TRBJ1-4, with D unresolved. Germline values: CDR1 SGHRS, CDR2 YFSETQ. The V end lost 3 bases, the J end lost 5 bases, and 8 bases lay between the germline ends. This CDR3 comprises 13 residues. The CDR3 reads CASSSPGNEKLFF. The CDR3 DNA is TGCGCCAGCAGCTCTCCTGGGAATGAAAAACTGTTTTTT.

V gene TRBV5-1 combines with J gene TRBJ2-5, with 10 bases fitting TRBD2. Germline CDR1 and CDR2: SGHRS and YFSETQ. This CDR3 is built from 15 residues. After removal of 0 bases from V and 5 bases from J, the junction contained 4 bases not matched to a gene. CDR3 DNA: TGCGCCAGCAGCTTGGTGCTAGCGGGAGAGGAGACCCAGTACTTC. Translation: CASSLVLAGEETQYF.

The chain recombines TRBV19 with TRBJ1-1, with D possibly matching TRBD1 (5 bases). The CDR3 has 15 amino acids. The germline V and J ends were trimmed by 7 bases and 3 bases, with 18 bases remaining between them. The V gene's germline CDR1 is LNHDA and CDR2 SQIVND (reference sequence). The CDR3 nucleotides are TGTGCCAGTACCGATAGCGGGCAGGGAGACACTGAAGCTTTCTTT. Amino acid sequence: CASTDSGQGDTEAFF.

V is TRBV5-5 and J is TRBJ2-7; D not resolved. The CDR3 spans 14 residues. V was trimmed by 4 bases and J by 0 bases, leaving 11 bases between them. Germline values: CDR1 SGHKS, CDR2 YYEKEE (reference sequence). The CDR3 here is CASSPPPVSYEQYF. The CDR3 bases are TGTGCCAGCAGCCCCCCTCCAGTCTCCTACGAGCAGTACTTC.

J is TRBJ2-2 and V is TRBV5-1; possibly TRBD1 for D (5 bases). Per germline, CDR1 SGHRS and CDR2 YFSETQ. The V gene lost 3 bases and the J gene lost 5 bases, with 11 bases spanning the gap. The CDR3 is 14 amino acids. The CDR3 here is CASSSIRQTGELFF. CDR3 DNA: TGCGCCAGCAGCTCCATACGACAGACCGGGGAGCTGTTTTTT.

This sequence joins TRBV5-5 and TRBJ1-4; 8 positions match TRBD1. The CDR3 is 19 amino acids. With V trimmed by 0 bases and J by 5 bases, 15 bases remained unmatched. The germline gives CDR1 SGHKS, CDR2 YYEKEE (reference sequence). The CDR3: CASSLVVGQGAIGNEKLFF. As DNA, the CDR3 is TGTGCCAGCAGCTTGGTTGTTGGGCAGGGGGCCATCGGGAATGAAAAACTGTTTTTT. Combining the CDR3 with reference TRBV5-5 and TRBJ1-4 gives the whole variable domain DAGVTQSPTHLIKTRGQQVTLRCSPISGHKSVSWYQQVLGQGPQFIFQYYEKEERGRGNFPDRFSARQFPNYSSELNVNALLLGDSALYLCASSLVVGQGAIGNEKLFFGSGTQLSVL.

This clone appeared a few times. The chain recombines TRBV11-3 with TRBJ2-6; 9 nucleotides agree with TRBD1. Germline CDR1 SGHNT, CDR2 YENEEA. With V trimmed by 5 bases and J by 3 bases, 5 bases remained unmatched. The CDR3 contains 16 residues. CDR3 coding DNA: TGTGCCAGCAGCGTCGGGACAGGGTTTGGGGCCAACGTCCTGACTTTC. Translated: CASSVGTGFGANVLTF.

This chain joins TRBV10-1 and TRBJ1-6, with D maybe TRBD1 (5 bases). Trimming removed 8 bases at V and 7 bases at J, with 12 bases between. The CDR3 length is 13 residues. The germline V gene has CDR1 WNHNN and CDR2 SYGVQD (reference sequence). CDR3 amino acids: CASRGGLNSPLHF. CDR3 DNA sequence: TGCGCCAGCCGGGGCGGTTTGAATTCACCCCTCCACTTT.

This rearrangement joins TRBV5-6 to TRBJ2-4; possibly TRBD1 for D (6 bases). Trimming left V 3 bases short and J 2 bases short, with 9 bases between. The CDR3 is 14 amino acids. Germline assignment: CDR1 SGHDT and CDR2 YYEEEE. In DNA form, the CDR3 reads TGTGCCAGCAGCTACACAGGGTCCAAAAACATTCAGTACTTC. Its translation is CASSYTGSKNIQYF.

The V call is TRBV28, the J call TRBJ1-5, with D tentatively TRBD1 (6 bases). Germline CDR1 MDHEN, CDR2 SYDVKM. V dropped 3 bases and J dropped 5 bases, with 11 bases sitting between them. CDR3 length: 14 amino acids. The chain's CDR3 is CASSFYNRDQPQHF. The CDR3 DNA is TGTGCCAGCAGTTTTTATAACAGGGATCAGCCCCAGCATTTT.

The CDR3 loop reads CAISESGGSSYNEQFF. CDR3 DNA: TGTGCCATCAGTGAGTCAGGCGGGAGCTCCTACAATGAGCAGTTCTTC. V and J are TRBV10-3 and TRBJ2-1; TRBD2 aligns across 7 bases. J lost 0 bases, V lost 0 bases, and 2 bases had no gene match. This CDR3 spans 16 amino acids. Germline lookup yields CDR1 ENHRY and CDR2 SYGVKD.

V and J are TRBV6-6 and TRBJ1-5; D remains ambiguous. This CDR3 is 14 amino acids long. Trimming stripped 2 bases from V and 5 bases from J, with 10 bases between. The germline gives CDR1 MNHNY, CDR2 SVGAGI (reference sequence). The CDR3 coding sequence is TGTGCCAGCAGTTACGTGGCTAACTATCAGCCCCAGCATTTT. Its translation: CASSYVANYQPQHF.

The chain has TRBV10-1 and TRBJ2-1; D ambiguous. V was cut by 3 bases and J by 3 bases, with 0 bases left in between. Germline V gene data show CDR1 as WNHNN and CDR2 as SYGVQD (reference sequence). The CDR3 contains 11 residues. The CDR3 loop reads CASSDYNEQFF. CDR3 sequence (DNA): TGCGCCAGCAGTGACTACAATGAGCAGTTCTTC.

This clone occurred once. This chain uses TRBV28 with TRBJ1-1; D is ambiguous. Per the germline V gene, CDR1 is MDHEN and CDR2 is SYDVKM. The V and J ends lost 5 bases and 1 base respectively, with 5 bases between them. This CDR3 comprises 12 residues. CDR3 loop: CASSQQNTEAFF. CDR3 in DNA: TGTGCCAGCAGTCAGCAGAACACTGAAGCTTTCTTT.

The J gene is TRBJ2-5, the V gene TRBV11-3, with a tentative D call TRBD1 (8 bases). The CDR3 loop spans 15 amino acids. The V gene's germline CDR1 is SGHNT and CDR2 YENEEA. Trimming cost V 3 bases and J 5 bases, with 16 bases left between them. CDR3 amino acids: CASSFLGQGGETQYF. The CDR3, as DNA: TGTGCCAGCAGCTTTTTAGGACAGGGAGGGGAGACCCAGTACTTC. Full variable domain (rest looked up from reference TRBV11-3 and TRBJ2-5): EAGVVQSPRYKIIEKKQPVAFWCNPISGHNTLYWYLQNLGQGPELLIRYENEEAVDDSQLPKDRFSAERLKGVDSTLKIQPAELGDSAVYLCASSFLGQGGETQYFGPGTRLLVL.